This T cell receptor (beta chain) is from a study of cytomegalovirus exposure and HLA in healthy donors (dated by TCRdb to the late 2010s). Broadly, across the study: According to an earlier analysis of a few hundred of the donors, 150 million to 200 million T cells yielded 117 million unique TCR beta sequences and 276 Gb of sequence data. A later genetic analysis used genome-wide SNP genotypes for about 55% of the 666 donors, treating that subset as a discovery cohort. Roughly 5 DR-DQ haplotypes were handled as single units for association and clustering, since linkage in the cohort was strong. Class I and class II HLA loci were covered by the typing at four-digit resolution. To decide whether each TCR beta V gene segment behaved as functional or pseudogenic, an earlier analysis of fewer than 750 of the donors relied on high-throughput TCR beta sequencing. Roughly 300 gigabases of sequencing data and approximately 85 million unique TCR sequences were included in an early release covering around 650 HLA-typed donors. The study was designed to test whether signatures of past pathogen exposure could be identified by cataloging public T cell receptors. Of the 300 to 500 genotyped donors, less than 90% were placed in the genetic ancestry cluster associated with self-reported Caucasian donors. Besides the first cohort of around 670 subjects, a separate validation cohort made up of 120 different subjects was used. Donor age, sex, ethnicity and CMV serostatus were collected together with the repertoire data. Among 300 to 450 genotyped donors of the cohort, an average of 235,054 unique TCR beta nucleotide sequences were sequenced per donor, around a sixth of them non-productive. Using immunosequencing, the study profiled T cell repertoires from roughly 650 subjects and related those repertoires to cytomegalovirus serostatus. In the later analysis, no new phenotypic data were used to find candidate immune exposures; instead, reliance was placed on TCR beta sequences and their occurrence across donors. To predict cytomegalovirus infection status, the study combined high-throughput TCR immunosequencing, statistical association of individual TCRs with disease status, and machine learning. Every repertoire in the discovery cohort had been generated on one and the same sequencing platform. Typing coverage differed by locus: A, B, C, DRB1 and DQB1 were typed in roughly 620-630 donors, DQA1 in 522, DPA1 in approximately 600, and DPB1 in around 490. In a later analysis, previously published TCR beta repertoires from several hundred donors were re-analyzed and high-resolution HLA genotyping was added so that TCR occurrence patterns could be studied.

V loses 5 bases of germline sequence and J loses 4 bases, and the interval between the two ends is 12 bases. In the germline V gene (reference sequence), CDR1 corresponds to MNHEY and CDR2 to SMNVEV. The CDR3 measures 13 amino acids from cysteine to phenylalanine. Solely the CDR3 DNA is kept, with 39 bases framed from the first base. On the study overall, not on this receptor specifically: A further reported finding was that TCR beta sequences accurately predicted the HLA-A and HLA-B alleles for most subjects in the first cohort. A total of about 180 TCR beta chains were listed by the study as associated with cytomegalovirus. V-gene and J-gene trimming of TCR beta chains was associated with a missense DCLRE1C variant in a later genetic analysis, and the association was replicated in an independent cohort. A later genetic analysis reported fewer N-insertions in productive TCRs among donors in an Asian-associated ancestry cluster than the roughly 720-donor mean. In vitro tests confirmed that a few of the cytomegalovirus-associated TCR beta chains recognize cytomegalovirus antigens. Because some donors lacked HLA typing at each locus, the association tests relied only on the typed subset. In this cohort, only TCR beta chains were sequenced, and detectable features were limited by the absence of alpha or paired-chain data. The authors suggested that the approach could potentially be extended to other disease states and immunological phenotypes. Some IMGT-functional V segments, including TRBV6-2 and TRBV6-3, could not be told apart with the 87-base-pair reads, so those segments were excluded. In a later analysis, several top co-occurrence clusters were reported to appear linked to parvovirus B19, influenza, CMV and Epstein-Barr virus. Presence/absence analyses assumed roughly uniform sequencing depth across donors, an assumption that may not hold. When HLA alleles, especially DR and DQ, strongly co-occurred, TCR associations were difficult to assign to individual alleles. CMV serostatus was the only immune exposure information available for the cohort. A later analysis found that most CMV-associated TCR beta chains appeared HLA-restricted, with HLA associations seemingly driven largely by CMV exposure. In an earlier analysis of 587 of the donors, most TCR beta V segments appeared in productive rearrangements about 87% or about 30% of the time, broadly matching IMGT annotations. Most TCR sequences were seen in very few donors, while some public TCRs were found in many individuals. In a later analysis, TCR association rates were found to vary across HLA loci, with the most associated TCRs seen for DRB1 alleles and the fewest for HLA-C alleles. The classifier was reported to diagnose cytomegalovirus status with high specificity and sensitivity in both the original and validation cohorts. Around 16 rarely observed V segments, including chromosome 9 orphons, were excluded from the earlier analysis of about 610 of the donors because counts were too low. Correlated functional status among segregating V segments might reflect linkage disequilibrium, but an unknown experimental factor could not be ruled out. At a false discovery rate of 0.05, a later analysis linked under 20,000 TCR beta sequences to specific HLA alleles. In a later analysis, HLA-associated TCR beta chains were found to be more clonally expanded and to have lower generation probabilities than equally common non-associated chains. A group of highly shared sequence variants was considered likely to be a technical artifact of the sequencing pipeline.

The cohort was made up of several hundred healthy bone marrow donors. At the time of sampling, all cohort members were nominally healthy, though unrecorded immune exposures were likely present. The donor was CMV seronegative and belonged to the group of 352 seronegative cohort members. Every donor gave a peripheral blood sample, and the peripheral blood mononuclear cells from that sample were used for TCR beta sequencing. The Qiagen DNeasy Blood Extraction Kit was used to extract genomic DNA from the blood cell samples. The receptor library was made with the immunoSEQ multiplex PCR assay. The multiplex PCR relied on a mix of 60 forward primers for TCR Vbeta segments and 13 reverse primers for TCR Jbeta segments. The CDR3 region of rearranged TCR beta genes was amplified from genomic DNA with a multiplex PCR assay. The amplified TCR beta libraries were sequenced on the Illumina HiSeq System as 87-base-pair reads. Per the authors' processing: A later analysis counted approximately 74 million unique TCR beta chains across the 550 to 700 repertoires, and roughly 11 million of these chains were shared by at least two donors. To remove PCR and sequencing errors, raw reads were error-corrected and collapsed into unique sequences using a nearest-neighbor algorithm that merged closely related sequences. CDR3 sequences were aligned to IMGT reference sequences to assign V, D and J gene segments. For a sequence to be retained, a match of at least six nucleotides to both a V gene segment and a J gene segment was required. Rearrangements were classified as productive when the CDR3 lacked stop codons and remained in frame with V and J, and all other rearrangements were classified as non-productive. Following IMGT convention, CDR3 was defined as the stretch from the second conserved V-encoded cysteine up to the conserved J-encoded phenylalanine. The earlier analysis of 587 of the donors excluded sequences that lacked an unambiguous match to a single V gene segment. An earlier analysis of 587 of the donors called V segments functional above 56.7% productive rearrangements and segregating when the between-donor standard deviation exceeded 5%. A statistical classification framework was built for diagnosing cytomegalovirus status from the catalog of TCR beta chain sequences. V and J gene assignment, in a later analysis, came from comparing TCR nucleotide sequences with IMGT/GENE-DB human TR gene sequences. Using the TCRdist pipeline, a later analysis assigned CDR3 sequences along with most-parsimonious VDJ recombination scenarios. In a later analysis, every TCR beta chain was defined by the combination of its CDR3 amino acid sequence and its V-gene family, and reads without a unique V-gene family were dropped. In a later analysis, approximately 590 highly shared, low-generation-probability nucleotide sequences were removed to address suspected cross-contamination and a sequencing artifact. In a later analysis, a clonal expansion index was calculated for each public chain from normalized within-repertoire ranks of inferred template counts. A later analysis computed generation probabilities with a VDJ recombination model fitted to out-of-frame rearrangements, and checked the results against IGoR. In a later analysis, hypergeometric tests were used to score TCR-TCR, TCR-HLA and TCR-CMV co-occurrence, with a repertoire-size bias correction applied to TCR pairs. To estimate false discovery rates, a later analysis permuted the HLA or CMV assignments 20 times. In a later analysis, co-occurring TCRs were grouped using DBSCAN, with TCRdist sequence similarity added in when clustering inside HLA-allele-positive subsets. Repertoires with fewer than 30,000 or more than 120,000 public chains, plus five repertoires with anomalous nucleotide sharing, were excluded from co-occurrence clustering. The clones in this table, taken by TCRdb from immuneACCESS, are in-frame only. Not every clone is retained; where verified, under half of the shortfall comes from an unresolved V gene, and the cause of the rest is unknown. V and J calls and clone size follow that table, whereas D and trimming were derived from the DNA. Within this sample are about 140,000 clones, with about 80% of them counted one time only. The ten top clones hold 2% to 2.5% of the sample.

Comment on this clone: Its binding antigen is unknown. Base qualities are not recorded, but no much larger clone differs from it by a single base.

Sequenced sample: PBMCs. The chain uses TRBV27 and TRBJ2-7; the D gene is perhaps TRBD1, from 6 matching bases. The sequence came from a man between 25 and 39 years old in good health and CMV-seronegative. The nucleotides are TGTGCCAGCAGTCACAGGGTAGGGTACGAGCAGTACTTC. The resulting protein is CASSHRVGYEQYF.